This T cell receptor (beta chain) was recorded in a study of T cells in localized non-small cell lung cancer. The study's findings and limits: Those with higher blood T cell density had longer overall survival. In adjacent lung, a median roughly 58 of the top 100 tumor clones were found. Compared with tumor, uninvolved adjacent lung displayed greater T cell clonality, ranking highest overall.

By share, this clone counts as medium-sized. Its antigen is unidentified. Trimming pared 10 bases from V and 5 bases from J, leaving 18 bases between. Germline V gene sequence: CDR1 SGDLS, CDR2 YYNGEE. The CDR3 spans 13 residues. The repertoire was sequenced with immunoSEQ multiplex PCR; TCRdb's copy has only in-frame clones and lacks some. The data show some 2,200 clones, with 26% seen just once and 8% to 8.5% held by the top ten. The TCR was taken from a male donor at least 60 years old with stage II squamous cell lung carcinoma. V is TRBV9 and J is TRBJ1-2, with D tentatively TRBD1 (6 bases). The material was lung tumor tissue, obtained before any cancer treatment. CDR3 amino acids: CAAGQGWEYGYTF. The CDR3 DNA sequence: TGTGCCGCCGGGCAGGGGTGGGAATATGGCTACACCTTC.